One and the same sample provided the 15 T cell receptor beta chains below, sequenced in a study of cytomegalovirus exposure and HLA in healthy donors. Both 60 Vbeta primers and 13 Jbeta primers went into the PCR. Sequencing was performed with immunoSEQ multiplex PCR; in TCRdb, only in-frame clones are kept and a portion is missing. The table includes 210,000 or so clones, 76% detected once. Sequenced sample: PBMCs. The receptors stem from a man between 18 and 29 years old in good health and CMV-seronegative.

The chain links TRBV29-1 to TRBJ2-2, with 12 nucleotides matching TRBD2. V trimming: 1 base; J trimming: 5 bases; junction bases outside the gene matches: 2. Germline CDR1 and CDR2: SQVTM and ANQGSEA. The CDR3 extends over 15 amino acids. CDR3 DNA: TGCAGCGTTGAAGGTGGGACTAGCGGGACCGGGGAGCTGTTTTTT. It yields the protein CSVEGGTSGTGELFF.

This chain links TRBV6-1 with TRBJ1-3, with a possible D match to TRBD1 (5 bases). V lost 4 bases to trimming and J lost 1 base, with 8 bases between them. The CDR3 contains 14 residues. Germline V gene data show CDR1 as MNHNS and CDR2 as SASEGT. The CDR3 DNA reads TGTGCCAGCAGTGGACAGAAGTCTGGAAACACCATATATTTT. Translated, it gives CASSGQKSGNTIYF.

This chain connects TRBV7-9 to TRBJ2-7; 14 nucleotides agree with TRBD2. The CDR3 spans 16 residues. Germline CDR1 reads SEHNR; CDR2 reads FQNEAQ (reference sequence). V lost 4 bases and J lost 4; bases outside the gene matches: 6. DNA of the CDR3: TGTGCCAGCAGCTCGACTAGCGGGAGGGTAATTTACGAGCAGTACTTC. It is translated as CASSSTSGRVIYEQYF.

This clone was counted a few times. The chain recombines TRBV5-4 with TRBJ2-7; 9 nucleotides agree with TRBD1. This CDR3 is built from 14 residues. Germline CDR1 reads SGHNT; CDR2 reads YYREEE (reference sequence). V dropped 2 bases and J dropped 4; count of bases not matched to a gene: 4. The CDR3 reads CASSFGTGNYEQYF. The DNA for the CDR3 is TGTGCCAGCAGCTTCGGGACAGGGAATTACGAGCAGTACTTC.

V and J are TRBV7-6 and TRBJ1-3; D ambiguous. The CDR3 has 16 residues. The germline V gene encodes CDR1 SGHVS and CDR2 FNYEAQ. Trimming took off 7 bases at V and 5 bases at J, with 21 bases between the two ends. The CDR3 loop is CASTLQGGPSRNTIYF. CDR3 DNA sequence: TGTGCCAGCACCCTACAAGGAGGCCCAAGCCGAAACACCATATATTTT.

This chain joins TRBV6-5 and TRBJ2-5; 9 bases map to TRBD2. This CDR3 is 16 amino acids long. CDR1 and CDR2 (germline): MNHEY, SVGAGI. Trimming at V came to 5 bases and at J to 5 bases, leaving 12 bases not matched to a gene. CDR3 sequence (DNA): TGTGCCAGCAGTCACTGGGGTAGCGGGAGCTGGGAGACCCAGTACTTC. It encodes CASSHWGSGSWETQYF.

A single count supports this clone. In DNA, the CDR3 is TGTGCCAGCAGTTTAGGGCTGCCGAAGACTGAAGCTTTCTTT. Encoded protein: CASSLGLPKTEAFF. This rearrangement joins TRBV27 to TRBJ1-1; D call uncertain. The germline V gene encodes CDR1 MNHEY and CDR2 SMNVEV (reference sequence). Trimming shortened V by 2 bases and J by 5 bases, and 12 bases separated the two germline ends. The CDR3 extends over 14 amino acids.

This clone occurred once. V is TRBV7-2 and J is TRBJ2-5, with 11 bases aligning to TRBD2. The CDR3 totals 16 residues. V was pared by 8 bases and J by 5 bases, with 13 bases of the junction left unmatched. Germline assignment: CDR1 SGHTA and CDR2 FQGNSA. The CDR3 DNA is TGTGCCAGCTGCCCGGGAGGAGCTAGCGGGGGGGAGACCCAGTACTTC. Translated, it gives CASCPGGASGGETQYF.

V and J are TRBV19 and TRBJ2-3; the D gene is possibly TRBD2 (5 bases). Trimming removed 10 bases from V and 6 bases from J, with 8 bases in between. Germline CDR1 LNHDA, CDR2 SQIVND (reference sequence). The CDR3 is 10 amino acids. The DNA for the CDR3 is TGTGCCACGGGATCGGATACGCAGTATTTT. This encodes CATGSDTQYF.

The chain links TRBV6-1 to TRBJ2-7, with 13 bases fitting TRBD2. This CDR3 contains 20 residues. The germline V gene encodes CDR1 MNHNS and CDR2 SASEGT. The J segment lost 1 base and the V segment lost 0 bases, leaving 12 bases of the junction unmatched. In DNA, the CDR3 is TGTGCCAGCAGTGAAGCACGACTAGCGGGAGGTTTTATTGGGTCCTACGAGCAGTACTTC. Protein sequence: CASSEARLAGGFIGSYEQYF.

To note about this clone: Other DNA sequences in this sample translate to the same CDR3. This chain uses TRBV29-1 with TRBJ1-1, with D perhaps TRBD1 (5 bases). This CDR3 spans 13 amino acids. The germline V gene encodes CDR1 SQVTM and CDR2 ANQGSEA. With 4 bases removed from V and 0 bases from J, the gap between germline ends came to 9 bases. The CDR3 nucleotides read TGCAGCGTTGGGGGCAGGATGAACACTGAAGCTTTCTTT. It encodes CSVGGRMNTEAFF.

The V and J genes are TRBV18 and TRBJ2-7, with D perhaps matching TRBD2 (5 bases). The CDR3 consists of 13 residues. V dropped 3 bases and J dropped 4 bases, with 10 bases sitting between them. The germline V gene encodes CDR1 KGHSH and CDR2 LQKENI. The CDR3: CASSPTREYEQYF. CDR3 in DNA: TGTGCCAGCTCACCGACGAGGGAGTACGAGCAGTACTTC. Full variable domain (outside the CDR3, taken from reference TRBV18 and TRBJ2-7): NAGVMQNPRHLVRRRGQEARLRCSPMKGHSHVYWYRQLPEEGLKFMVYLQKENIIDESGMPKERFSAEFPKEGPSILRIQQVVRGDSAAYFCASSPTREYEQYFGPGTRLTVT.

The V call is TRBV7-3, the J call TRBJ2-5, with 10 bases fitting TRBD1. The CDR3 contains 16 residues. Trimming removed 0 bases from V and 5 bases from J; junction bases left unmatched: 6. Per germline, CDR1 SGHTA and CDR2 FQGTGA. The CDR3 DNA follows: TGTGCCAGCAGCTTAACCGGGACAGGGGCCAGTGAGACCCAGTACTTC. Encoded protein: CASSLTGTGASETQYF.

V usage is TRBV5-4 and J usage is TRBJ1-6, with TRBD1 matching 7 bases. V lost 4 bases and J lost 8; bases outside the gene matches: 9. The CDR3 consists of 15 residues. Per the germline V gene, CDR1 is SGHNT and CDR2 is YYREEE (reference sequence). CDR3 in DNA: TGTGCCAGCAGCGGCGGAGGGGGCCGGGATTCACCCCTCCACTTT. It encodes CASSGGGGRDSPLHF.

The genes are TRBV9 and TRBJ1-3; TRBD1 is a possible D gene (5 bases). CDR1 SGDLS and CDR2 YYNGEE come from the germline V gene. There are 15 residues in the CDR3. The V and J ends lost 7 bases and 3 bases respectively, with 17 bases between them. The CDR3 DNA is TGTGCCAGCCCCTACCATAACACAGGTGGAAACACCATATATTTT. It translates to CASPYHNTGGNTIYF.